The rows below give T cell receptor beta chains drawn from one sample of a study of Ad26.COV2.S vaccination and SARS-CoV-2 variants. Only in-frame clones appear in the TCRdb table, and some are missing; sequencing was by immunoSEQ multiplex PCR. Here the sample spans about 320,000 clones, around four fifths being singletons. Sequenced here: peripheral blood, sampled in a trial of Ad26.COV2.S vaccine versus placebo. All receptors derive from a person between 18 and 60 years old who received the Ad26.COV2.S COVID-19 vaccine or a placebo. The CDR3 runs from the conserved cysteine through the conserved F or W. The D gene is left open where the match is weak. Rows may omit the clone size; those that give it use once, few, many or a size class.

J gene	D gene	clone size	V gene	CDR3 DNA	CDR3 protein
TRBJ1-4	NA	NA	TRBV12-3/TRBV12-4	TGTGCCAGCAGTCAGACGGTCGAAAAACTGTTTTTT	CASSQTVEKLFF
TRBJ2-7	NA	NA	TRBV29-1	TGCAGCGTTGCCAACAGGGAACAAGCCTACGAGCAGTACTTC	CSVANREQAYEQYF
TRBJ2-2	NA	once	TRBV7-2	TGTGCCAGCAGCTTGGTTGGCGGGGAGCTGTTTTTT	CASSLVGGELFF
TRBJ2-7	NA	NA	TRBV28	TGTGCCAGCAGTTTGGTCAGGGATCCCCCCTACGAGCAGTACTTC	CASSLVRDPPYEQYF
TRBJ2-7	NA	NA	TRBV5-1	TGCGCCAGCAGCTTGGACCTGGGATACGAGCAGTACTTC	CASSLDLGYEQYF
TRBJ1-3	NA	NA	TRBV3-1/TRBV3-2	TGTGCCAGCACACCAGAGGAGAGCTCTGGAAACACCATATATTTT	CASTPEESSGNTIYF
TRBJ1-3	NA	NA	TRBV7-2	TGTGCCAGCAGCTTAGCGGGAGGTCGGAACTCTGGAAACACCATATATTTT	CASSLAGGRNSGNTIYF
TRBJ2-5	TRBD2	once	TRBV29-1	TGCAGCGTTGAGACTAGCGGGGGTGTTTCAGTGACCCAGTACTTC	CSVETSGGVSVTQYF
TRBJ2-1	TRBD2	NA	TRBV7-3	TGTGCCAGCAGCCCACAAGCGGGACTAGCGGGGAGATCCTACAATGAGCAGTTCTTC	CASSPQAGLAGRSYNEQFF
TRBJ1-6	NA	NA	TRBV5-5	TGTGCCAGCCGGGAGGTAGGAGGCTCACCCCTCCACTTT	CASREVGGSPLHF
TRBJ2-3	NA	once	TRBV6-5	TGTGCCAGCAGTTACTCGGCTCTAGCGCCAGATACGCAGTATTTT	CASSYSALAPDTQYF
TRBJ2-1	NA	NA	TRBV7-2	TGTGCCAGCAGCTCAGACAACTACAATGAGCAGTTCTTC	CASSSDNYNEQFF
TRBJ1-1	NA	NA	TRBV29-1	TGCAGTGCTTTGAACACTGAAGCTTTCTTT	CSALNTEAFF
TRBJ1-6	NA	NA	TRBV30	TGTGCCTGGGGGAGGAAGGGTATCGGCGATTCACCCCTCCACTTT	CAWGRKGIGDSPLHF
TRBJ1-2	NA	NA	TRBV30	TGTGCCTGGAGTGTTCACGGGCCCTATGGCTACACCTTC	CAWSVHGPYGYTF
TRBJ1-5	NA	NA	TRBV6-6	TGTGCCAGCAGTCCCCAGACGGGGCTTAGCAATCAGCCCCAGCATTTT	CASSPQTGLSNQPQHF
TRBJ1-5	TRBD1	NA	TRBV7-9	TGTGCCAGCAGCTTATCAGGGGGCTTGAGCAATCAGCCCCAGCATTTT	CASSLSGGLSNQPQHF
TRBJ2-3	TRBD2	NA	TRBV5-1	TGCGCCAGCAGCAATCCACTAGCGATGTCAGATACGCAGTATTTT	CASSNPLAMSDTQYF
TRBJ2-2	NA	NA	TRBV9	TGTGCCAGCAGCGTTAATGCCTACACCGGGGAGCTGTTTTTT	CASSVNAYTGELFF
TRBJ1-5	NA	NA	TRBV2	TGTGCCAGCAGTGAAGGAGGCCATAGCAATCAGCCCCAGCATTTT	CASSEGGHSNQPQHF
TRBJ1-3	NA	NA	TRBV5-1	TGCGCCAGCAGCTCTGGACGGAGGGGCTCTGGAAACACCATATATTTT	CASSSGRRGSGNTIYF
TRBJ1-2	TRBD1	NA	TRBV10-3	TGTGCCATCAGAAGACAGGGGGCTAACTATGGCTACACCTTC	CAIRRQGANYGYTF
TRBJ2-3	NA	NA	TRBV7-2	TGTGCCAGCAGCCCCCCTGGAGCGCAGTATTTT	CASSPPGAQYF
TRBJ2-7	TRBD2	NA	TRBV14	TGTGCCAGCAGCCAAGCCGGGACTAGTCTACGAGGGCAGTACTTC	CASSQAGTSLRGQYF
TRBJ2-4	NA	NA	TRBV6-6	TGTGCCAGCAGTTACGGAGGGGGGGAAAACATTCAGTACTTC	CASSYGGGENIQYF
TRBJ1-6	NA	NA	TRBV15	TGTGCCACCAGCAGAGTACAGATACGCTCCTATAATTCACCCCTCCACTTT	CATSRVQIRSYNSPLHF
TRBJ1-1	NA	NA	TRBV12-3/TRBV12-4	TGTGCCAGCGCTCTAGGATTTGGAACTGAAGCTTTCTTT	CASALGFGTEAFF
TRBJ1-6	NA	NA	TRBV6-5	TGTGCCAGCAGAAAGGGAGGGGGTGGTTCACCCCTCCACTTT	CASRKGGGGSPLHF
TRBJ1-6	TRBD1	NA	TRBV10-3	TGTGCCATCAGTCCGGGACAGGGGGCGATGGGTTCACCCCTCCACTTT	CAISPGQGAMGSPLHF
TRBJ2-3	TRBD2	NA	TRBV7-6	TGTGCCAGCAGCCCTAGGACGGGGGGTGGCACAGATACGCAGTATTTT	CASSPRTGGGTDTQYF
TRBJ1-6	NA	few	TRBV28	TGTGCCAGCTCTCCCGACAGAACTTATTCACCCCTCCACTTT	CASSPDRTYSPLHF
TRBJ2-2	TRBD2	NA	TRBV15	TGTGCCACCAGCCCACTGGGACTAGCGGGGGGGGACACCGGGGAGCTGTTTTTT	CATSPLGLAGGDTGELFF
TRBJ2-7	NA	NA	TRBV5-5	TGTGCCAGCAGCTTGTCCCCCCCACCCTCCTACGAGCAGTACTTC	CASSLSPPPSYEQYF
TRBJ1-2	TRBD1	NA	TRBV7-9	TGTGCCAGCAGCGAAGACGGGACAGGGATCTATGGCTACACCTTC	CASSEDGTGIYGYTF
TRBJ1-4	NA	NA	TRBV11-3	TGTGCCAGCAGTCGTGTAGGGGCGCGGAGTGAAAAACTGTTTTTT	CASSRVGARSEKLFF
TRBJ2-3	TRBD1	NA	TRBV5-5	TGTGCCAGCAGCTCCGGGACAGGGGAGGGGGCCAACACAGATACGCAGTATTTT	CASSSGTGEGANTDTQYF
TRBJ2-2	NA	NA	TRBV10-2	TGCGCCAGCAGCGCTCCGACCGGAATGTACACCGGGGAGCTGTTTTTT	CASSAPTGMYTGELFF
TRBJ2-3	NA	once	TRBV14	TGTGCCAGCAGCCCGGGCCGGGACTCCTACACAGATACGCAGTATTTT	CASSPGRDSYTDTQYF
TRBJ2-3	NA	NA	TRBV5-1	TGCGCCAGCAGCCAGGAGGGGGCGGGAGATACGCAGTATTTT	CASSQEGAGDTQYF
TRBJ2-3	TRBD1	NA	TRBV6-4	TGTGCCAGCAGAAGACAGGGATCCACAGATACGCAGTATTTT	CASRRQGSTDTQYF
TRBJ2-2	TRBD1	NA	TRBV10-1	TGCGCCAGCAGTGAGGGGACAGGGGTCACCGGGGAGCTGTTTTTT	CASSEGTGVTGELFF
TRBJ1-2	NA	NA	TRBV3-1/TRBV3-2	TGTGCCAGCAGCCAAGGCGCTGGCTACACCTTC	CASSQGAGYTF
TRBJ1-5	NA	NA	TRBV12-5	TGTGCTAGTGGTTTGGCTACTCGACAGTATCGCAATCAGCCCCAGCATTTT	CASGLATRQYRNQPQHF
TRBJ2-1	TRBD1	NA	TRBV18	TGTGCCAGCTCAAGACAGGGAAGCAATGAGCAGTTCTTC	CASSRQGSNEQFF
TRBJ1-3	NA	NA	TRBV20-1	TGCAGTGCTAGTTCCGGATTTGTAGGGAACACCATATATTTT	CSASSGFVGNTIYF
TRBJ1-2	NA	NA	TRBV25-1	TGTGCCAGCAGTGATGGAGGGTATGGCTACACCTTC	CASSDGGYGYTF
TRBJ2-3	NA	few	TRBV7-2	TGTGCCAGCAGCGGGGCTCTCGGAGATACGCAGTATTTT	CASSGALGDTQYF
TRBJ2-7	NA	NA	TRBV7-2	TGTGCCAGCAGCCGGGACCGTAGCTCCTACGAGCAGTACTTC	CASSRDRSSYEQYF
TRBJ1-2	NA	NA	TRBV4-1	TGCGCCAGCAGCCAAGATCGCCCGGGGAACTATGGCTACACCTTC	CASSQDRPGNYGYTF
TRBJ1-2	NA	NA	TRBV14	TGTGCCAGCAGCCATTTTGAATACTATGGCTACACCTTC	CASSHFEYYGYTF
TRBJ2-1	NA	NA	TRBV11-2	TGTGCCAGCAGCTTATATCAGAGGAGCTCCTACAATGAGCAGTTCTTC	CASSLYQRSSYNEQFF
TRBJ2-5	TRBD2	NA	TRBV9	TGTGCCAGCAGCGTTGCTCTAGCGGGGGGAGGAATAGAGACCCAGTACTTC	CASSVALAGGGIETQYF
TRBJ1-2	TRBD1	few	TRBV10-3	TGTGCCATCAGGGAGACAGGGGGTAACTATGGCTACACCTTC	CAIRETGGNYGYTF
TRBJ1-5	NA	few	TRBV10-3	TGTGCCACCTCGGATAGCAATCAGCCCCAGCATTTT	CATSDSNQPQHF
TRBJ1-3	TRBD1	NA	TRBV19	TGTGCCAGTAGTACACGACAGGGGCTCCGCTCTGGAAACACCATATATTTT	CASSTRQGLRSGNTIYF
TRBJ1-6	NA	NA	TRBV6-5	TGTGCCAGCAGTTACAGGGGTTCACCCCTCCACTTT	CASSYRGSPLHF
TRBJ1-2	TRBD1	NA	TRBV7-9	TGTGCCAGCAGCGGCGACAGGGGGGCACGAGATGGCTACACCTTC	CASSGDRGARDGYTF